Listed below are T cell receptor beta chains from one sample, sequenced in a study of beta chain features in type 1 diabetes. Assay used: immunoSEQ multiplex PCR; TCRdb lists only in-frame clones, some missing. The table records 300,000 to 400,000 clones, 6.5% to 10% of them present only once. Sequencing was carried out using central memory CD4+ T cells from blood. These receptor sequences come from a woman aged 18 to 35 in good health. Each CDR3 is given with its conserved first and last residue. D genes are given only for firm matches. Size tells how often a clone was seen (once, few, many) or the class of an expanded clone, and some rows leave it out.

TRBV10-3	NA	TRBJ2-7	TRBD2	TGTGCCATCAGTGAGTCAATGGGAGGGCCTTACGAGCAGTACTTC	CAISESMGGPYEQYF
TRBV29-1	few	TRBJ1-1	TRBD1	TGCAGCGTTGTGTCAGGGGGTAGGACTGAAGCTTTCTTT	CSVVSGGRTEAFF
TRBV7-8	NA	TRBJ2-1	NA	TGTGCCAGCAGCCTACGACTCGACTCCTACAATGAGCAGTTCTTC	CASSLRLDSYNEQFF
TRBV28	few	TRBJ2-1	TRBD1	TGTGCCAGCAGGCCACAGGGGGCGCAAGGGGACAATGAGCAGTTCTTC	CASRPQGAQGDNEQFF
TRBV7-3	few	TRBJ2-1	NA	TGTGCCAGCAGCTCTCAAACGAACTCCTACAATGAGCAGTTCTTC	CASSSQTNSYNEQFF
TRBV14	NA	TRBJ2-1	TRBD1	TGTGCCAGCAGCCGCCTATCGACAGGGACGTACTACAATGAGCAGTTCTTC	CASSRLSTGTYYNEQFF
TRBV18	few	TRBJ2-2	TRBD2	TGTGCCAGCTCACCACCGACGGGAGGGCCTTCCGGGGAGCTGTTTTTT	CASSPPTGGPSGELFF
TRBV21-1	NA	TRBJ1-5	NA	TGTGCCAGCAGCAATACCCGCCCACAACAGAATCAGCCCCAGCATTTT	CASSNTRPQQNQPQHF
TRBV27	many	TRBJ1-2	TRBD1	TGTGCCAGCAGTTTATTAGGACAGGGGTCCTATGGCTACACCTTC	CASSLLGQGSYGYTF
TRBV15	NA	TRBJ1-4	NA	TGTGCCACCAGCAGAGATTCACGCCAGACTTTTAATGAAAAACTGTTTTTT	CATSRDSRQTFNEKLFF
TRBV6-1	few	TRBJ2-1	TRBD2	TGTGCCAGCAGTGAACCGGGACTAGCGGGAGATGGTGAGCAGTTCTTC	CASSEPGLAGDGEQFF
TRBV7-8	NA	TRBJ1-1	NA	TGTGCCAGCAGCTTAGTTGGCCTTGAAGCTTTCTTT	CASSLVGLEAFF
TRBV14	many	TRBJ1-2	NA	TGTGCCAGCAGCCAAGTCGCAGACCTCTATGGCTACACCTTC	CASSQVADLYGYTF
TRBV7-9	NA	TRBJ1-2	NA	TGTGCCAGCAGCTCGACAAGTAGTGGTGGCTACACCTTC	CASSSTSSGGYTF
TRBV6-5	many	TRBJ2-2	NA	TGTGCCAGCAGTTACGTGGCGGGGACCGGGGAGCTGTTTTTT	CASSYVAGTGELFF
TRBV6-5	NA	TRBJ2-5	NA	TGTGCCAGCAGTTACCCAGGGAAGATTGAGACCCAGTACTTC	CASSYPGKIETQYF
TRBV7-8	few	TRBJ2-7	TRBD2	TGTGCCAGCAGCCCCCATCAGTCTAGTTCCGGGGGGGAGCAGTACTTC	CASSPHQSSSGGEQYF
TRBV7-9	NA	TRBJ2-1	NA	TGTGCCAGCAGCTGGGAGGGACAAAACAATGAGCAGTTCTTC	CASSWEGQNNEQFF
TRBV4-3	NA	TRBJ1-2	NA	TGCGCCAGCAGCCAAGAACAGGGCTATGGCTACACCTTC	CASSQEQGYGYTF
TRBV19	few	TRBJ1-4	NA	TGTGCCAGTAGTATAGTCGGGCAAACTGGACGGCTGTTTTTT	CASSIVGQTGRLFF
TRBV5-4	NA	TRBJ2-5	TRBD1	TGTGCCAGCAGCTCAAAGACAGGGCCCCAAGAGACCCAGTACTTC	CASSSKTGPQETQYF
TRBV28	few	TRBJ1-2	TRBD1	TGTGCCAGCAGTTTATATTCCGGGCCGGGACAGGGCTCCTATGGCTACACCTTC	CASSLYSGPGQGSYGYTF
TRBV18	few	TRBJ1-2	TRBD1	TGTGCCAGCTCAGCCGGGACAGACAACTATGGCTACACCTTC	CASSAGTDNYGYTF
TRBV11-2	many	TRBJ1-2	NA	TGTGCCAGCAGCCGCGTCTCTAACTATGGCTACACCTTC	CASSRVSNYGYTF
TRBV11-2	few	TRBJ2-1	NA	TGTGCCAGCAGCTTCGGTGGGACCCTACTGCGTGAGGAGCAGTTCTTC	CASSFGGTLLREEQFF
TRBV7-2	NA	TRBJ2-3	NA	TGTGCCAGCAGCTTTCGGGCACGAACTAGCACAGATACGCAGTATTTT	CASSFRARTSTDTQYF
TRBV7-2	few	TRBJ2-4	NA	TGTGCCAGCAGCTTAGTATCCACAAGCGCAGGAGCCAAAAACATTCAGTACTTC	CASSLVSTSAGAKNIQYF